There are a few counts of the clone carrying this TCR beta chain. Its antigen is as yet unknown. This sample is drawn from a study of naive and memory T cell subsets. Ligated cDNA underwent four rounds of PCR with nested alpha and beta constant region primers and SP2. TCRdb used MiXCR to reprocess the UMI-ligation and nested PCR reads, holding one entry per CDR3 protein. The table records about 26,000 distinct CDR3 sequences, around 4.9% of them present only once. An oligonucleotide containing a UMI was ligated to the 3' end of TCR cDNA. Adult healthy volunteers gave 2.5 ml peripheral blood for whole-blood RNA. Input was about 1 to 1000 ng of DNase-treated total RNA without cell sorting. Points from the study as a whole: The RNA method is potentially sensitive to activation and differentiation changes.

This clonotype originated in an adult in good health. The material sequenced was blood.

The CDR3 coding sequence is TGTGCCAGCAGCCCCGACACCCTCCTCCGGTATTTT. Translation: CASSPDTLLRYF. The chain links TRBV14 to TRBJ2-3, with no clear D. Germline CDR1 and CDR2: SGHDN and FVKESK. Trimming took 4 bases from V and 14 from J, leaving 16 bases between them. The CDR3 is 12 amino acids.